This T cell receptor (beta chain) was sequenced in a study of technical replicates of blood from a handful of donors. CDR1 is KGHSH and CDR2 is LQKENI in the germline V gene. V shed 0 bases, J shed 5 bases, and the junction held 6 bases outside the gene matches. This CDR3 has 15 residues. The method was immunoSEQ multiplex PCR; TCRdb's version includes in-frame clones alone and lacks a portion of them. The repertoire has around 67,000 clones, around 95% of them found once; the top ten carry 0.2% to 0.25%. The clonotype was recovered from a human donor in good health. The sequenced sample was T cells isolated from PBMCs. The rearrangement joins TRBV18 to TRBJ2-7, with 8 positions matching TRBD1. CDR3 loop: CASSPPWTGRDEQYF. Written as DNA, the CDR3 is TGTGCCAGCTCACCACCTTGGACAGGGCGGGACGAGCAGTACTTC.